This section outlines one TCR beta chain sequence together with its context. This sample stems from a study of blood T cell repertoires in COVID-19. The table came from immunoSEQ multiplex PCR; TCRdb's copy has only in-frame clones and leaves some out. The table has around 230,000 clones, more than 80% seen once. V lost 5 bases, J lost 3 bases, and 10 bases lay in between. Germline values: CDR1 SGHAT, CDR2 FQNNGV. CDR3 length: 14 amino acids. This chain connects TRBV11-2 to TRBJ2-2; TRBD1 might be the D (5 bases). This receptor was taken from a woman in her thirties or forties with acute COVID-19. Sequencing was carried out using PBMCs or T cells enriched from blood (not recorded which). In DNA, the CDR3 is TGTGCCAGCAGCCCGCCAGGGTACACCGGGGAGCTGTTTTTT. Translated: CASSPPGYTGELFF.